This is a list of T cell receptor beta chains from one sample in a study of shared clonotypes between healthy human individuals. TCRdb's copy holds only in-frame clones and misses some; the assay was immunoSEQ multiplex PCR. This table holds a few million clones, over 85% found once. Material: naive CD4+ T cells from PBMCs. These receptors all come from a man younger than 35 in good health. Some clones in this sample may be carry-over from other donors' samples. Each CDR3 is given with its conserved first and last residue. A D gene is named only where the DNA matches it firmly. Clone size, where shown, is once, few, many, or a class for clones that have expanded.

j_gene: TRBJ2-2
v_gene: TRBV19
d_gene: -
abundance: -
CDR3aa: CASSVEGFEAGELFF
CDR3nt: TGTGCCAGTAGTGTCGAAGGGTTTGAGGCCGGGGAGCTGTTTTTT

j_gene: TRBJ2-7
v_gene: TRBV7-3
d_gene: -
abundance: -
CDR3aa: CASSRIPGYEQYF
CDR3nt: TGTGCCAGCAGCCGGATCCCAGGGTACGAGCAGTACTTC

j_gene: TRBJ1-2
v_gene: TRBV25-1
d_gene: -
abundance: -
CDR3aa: CASSEYSGYNYGYTF
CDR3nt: TGTGCCAGCAGTGAATATTCGGGGTATAACTATGGCTACACCTTC

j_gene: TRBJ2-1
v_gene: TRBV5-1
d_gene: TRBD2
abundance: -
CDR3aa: CASSPQSGSYNEQFF
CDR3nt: TGCGCCAGCAGCCCGCAGAGCGGGAGTTACAATGAGCAGTTCTTC

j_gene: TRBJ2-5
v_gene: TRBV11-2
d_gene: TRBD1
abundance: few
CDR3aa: CASSFTGEETQYF
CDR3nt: TGTGCCAGCAGCTTCACAGGGGAAGAGACCCAGTACTTC

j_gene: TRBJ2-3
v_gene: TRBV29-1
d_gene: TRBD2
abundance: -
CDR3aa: CSVGSGGTDTQYF
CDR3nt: TGCAGCGTTGGGAGCGGGGGGACAGATACGCAGTATTTT

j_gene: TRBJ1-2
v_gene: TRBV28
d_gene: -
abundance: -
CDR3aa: CASSSPGPGRYTF
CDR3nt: TGTGCCAGCAGTTCCCCCGGACCTGGACGCTACACCTTC

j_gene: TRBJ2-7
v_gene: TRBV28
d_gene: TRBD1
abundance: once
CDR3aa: CASTLVGDRVLEQYF
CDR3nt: TGTGCCAGCACTCTCGTGGGGGACAGGGTCCTCGAGCAGTACTTC

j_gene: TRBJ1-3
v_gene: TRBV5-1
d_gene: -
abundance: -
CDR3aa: CASSARGPSSGNTIYF
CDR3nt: TGCGCCAGCAGTGCCAGGGGTCCATCCTCTGGAAACACCATATATTTT

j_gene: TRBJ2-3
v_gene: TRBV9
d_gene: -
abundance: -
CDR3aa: CASTEGGTGSTDTQYF
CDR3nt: TGTGCCAGCACCGAAGGAGGGACTGGGTCCACAGATACGCAGTATTTT

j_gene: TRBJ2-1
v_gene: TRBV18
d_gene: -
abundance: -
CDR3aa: CASSPITGSDEQFF
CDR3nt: TGTGCCAGCTCACCTATTACAGGGAGCGATGAGCAGTTCTTC

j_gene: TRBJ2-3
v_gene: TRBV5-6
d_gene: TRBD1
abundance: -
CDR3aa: CASRSTGTASTDTQYF
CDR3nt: TGTGCCAGCAGGTCCACCGGGACAGCTAGCACAGATACGCAGTATTTT

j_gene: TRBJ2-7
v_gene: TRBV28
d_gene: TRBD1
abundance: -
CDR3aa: CASSLGTEFYEQYF
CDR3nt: TGTGCCAGCAGTCTCGGGACAGAGTTCTACGAGCAGTACTTC

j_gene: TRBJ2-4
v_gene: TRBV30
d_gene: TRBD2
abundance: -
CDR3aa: CAWSDPVTGGRNIQYF
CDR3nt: TGTGCCTGGAGTGACCCCGTGACGGGGGGGCGAAACATTCAGTACTTC